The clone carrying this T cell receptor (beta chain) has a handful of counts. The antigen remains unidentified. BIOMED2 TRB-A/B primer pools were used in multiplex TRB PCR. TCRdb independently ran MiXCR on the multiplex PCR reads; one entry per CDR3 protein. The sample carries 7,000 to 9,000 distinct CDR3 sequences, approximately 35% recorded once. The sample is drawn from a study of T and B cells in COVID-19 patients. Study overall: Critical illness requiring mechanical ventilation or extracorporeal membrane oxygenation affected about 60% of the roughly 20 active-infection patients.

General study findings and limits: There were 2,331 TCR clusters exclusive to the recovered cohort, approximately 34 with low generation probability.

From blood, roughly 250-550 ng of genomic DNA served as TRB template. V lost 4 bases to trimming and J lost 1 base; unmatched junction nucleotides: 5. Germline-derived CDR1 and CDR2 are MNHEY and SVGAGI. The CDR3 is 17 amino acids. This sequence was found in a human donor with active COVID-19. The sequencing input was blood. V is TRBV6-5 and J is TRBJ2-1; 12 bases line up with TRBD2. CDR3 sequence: CASSSGLAGLSYNEQFF. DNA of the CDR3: TGTGCCAGCAGTTCCGGACTAGCGGGACTTTCCTACAATGAGCAGTTCTTC.